These T cell receptor beta chains were read from a single sample in a study of identical twins. Using its own MiXCR run on the 5' RACE reads, TCRdb lists one record per CDR3 protein. The sample consists of about 240,000 distinct CDR3 sequences, 6% to 8% of them appearing once. This sample also belongs to another study, concerning yellow fever vaccine responses in identical twins.

The sequenced sample was CD8+ T cells sorted from blood. The receptor source for this set is a young woman in good health. CDR3s include the opening cysteine and the closing phenylalanine or tryptophan. The order of the fields is J gene, D gene, clone size, V gene, CDR3 protein, CDR3 DNA. D genes are given only for firm matches. Clone size appears in some rows only: once, few, many, or a class for an expanded clone.

TRBJ2-4,TRBD1,few,TRBV12-3/TRBV12-4,CASSLEQGAVRNIQYF,TGTGCCAGCAGCCTGGAACAGGGGGCGGTCAGAAACATTCAGTACTTC
TRBJ2-3,.,few,TRBV9,CASSAGEGDTQYF,TGTGCCAGCAGCGCCGGAGAAGGGGATACGCAGTATTTT
TRBJ2-5,TRBD1,few,TRBV15,CATSRLEEGAVRETQYF,TGTGCCACCAGCAGATTAGAAGAGGGGGCCGTTCGAGAGACCCAGTACTTC
TRBJ2-1,TRBD2,.,TRBV13,CAPKVSGIGDNEQFF,TGTGCCCCTAAAGTGAGCGGGATAGGGGACAATGAGCAGTTCTTC
TRBJ2-2,.,many,TRBV28,CASSGSGRGELFF,TGTGCCAGCAGTGGCTCTGGGCGTGGGGAGCTGTTTTTT
TRBJ2-1,.,.,TRBV10-2,CASSDHSYNEQFF,TGCGCCAGCAGTGATCATAGCTACAATGAGCAGTTCTTC
TRBJ2-3,.,once,TRBV4-1,CASSQIRFKAAGGTDTQYF,TGCGCCAGCAGCCAAATCCGGTTCAAAGCGGCAGGAGGGACAGATACGCAGTATTTT
TRBJ1-4,.,.,TRBV16,CASSQVGSTNEKLFF,TGTGCCAGCAGCCAAGTGGGCTCAACTAATGAAAAACTGTTTTTT
TRBJ2-5,.,many,TRBV27,CASSGLGTDQETQYF,TGTGCCAGCAGTGGCCTAGGGACTGATCAAGAGACCCAGTACTTC
TRBJ2-7,.,.,TRBV2,CASSEAGRDTYYEQYF,TGTGCCAGCAGTGAAGCGGGCCGGGACACTTACTACGAGCAGTACTTC
TRBJ2-1,.,many,TRBV5-1,CASSLPRVDEQFF,TGCGCCAGCAGCTTGCCCAGGGTTGATGAGCAGTTCTTC
TRBJ2-1,.,few,TRBV2,CAGNTELPLNEQFF,TGTGCCGGAAATACAGAACTCCCATTGAATGAGCAGTTCTTC
TRBJ2-2,TRBD1,many,TRBV7-9,CASSPTGGPNTGELFF,TGTGCCAGCAGCCCCACAGGGGGACCTAACACCGGGGAGCTGTTTTTT
TRBJ2-5,TRBD1,few,TRBV7-9,CASSLPAWGQFQETQYF,TGTGCCAGCAGCTTGCCCGCCTGGGGACAGTTCCAAGAGACCCAGTACTTC
TRBJ2-6,.,.,TRBV6-1,CASSPRTYSSGANVLTF,TGTGCCAGCAGTCCACGGACGTATAGCTCTGGGGCCAACGTCCTGACTTTC
TRBJ2-3,.,many,TRBV24-1,CATSDRGEGGTDTQYF,TGTGCCACCAGTGACCGGGGTGAGGGGGGCACAGATACGCAGTATTTT
TRBJ2-7,TRBD2,.,TRBV5-1,CASSLVAGEGYEQYF,TGCGCCAGCAGCTTGGTTGCGGGAGAAGGATACGAGCAGTACTTC
TRBJ2-1,TRBD1,few,TRBV6-5,CASSYGQGRYNEQFF,TGTGCCAGCAGTTACGGACAGGGGCGGTACAATGAGCAGTTCTTC
TRBJ1-2,.,few,TRBV6-1,CASSETPFPRVDYGYTF,TGTGCCAGCAGTGAAACTCCTTTCCCCAGGGTCGACTATGGCTACACCTTC
TRBJ2-5,.,many,TRBV12-5,CASDNGTDGGETQYF,TGTGCTAGCGACAACGGGACAGACGGGGGAGAGACCCAGTACTTC
TRBJ2-7,.,few,TRBV10-3,CAIKPDSSYEQYF,TGTGCCATCAAGCCCGACAGTTCCTACGAGCAGTACTTC
TRBJ1-6,TRBD1,few,TRBV6-5,CASSYQGVGAAPLHF,TGTGCCAGCAGTTACCAGGGGGTTGGGGCTGCACCCCTCCACTTT
TRBJ2-2,TRBD1,few,TRBV2,CASSGDRDTGELFF,TGTGCCAGCAGTGGGGACAGGGACACCGGGGAGCTGTTTTTT
TRBJ2-1,.,many,TRBV20-1,CSAREASEVNEQFF,TGCAGTGCTAGAGAGGCCAGCGAGGTAAATGAGCAGTTCTTC
TRBJ2-1,TRBD2,.,TRBV29-1,CSVEGREAPTISYNEQFF,TGCAGCGTTGAGGGGCGGGAGGCCCCCACAATATCCTACAATGAGCAGTTCTTC
TRBJ2-1,.,.,TRBV11-2,CASSLVGTYNNEQFF,TGTGCCAGCAGCTTAGTTGGGACTTACAACAATGAGCAGTTCTTC
TRBJ2-7,.,few,TRBV12-5,CASGLATLEQYF,TGTGCTAGTGGTTTGGCGACGTTAGAGCAGTACTTC
TRBJ2-5,.,.,TRBV11-2,CASSLDVLLVSQETQYF,TGTGCCAGCAGCTTAGACGTCCTGTTGGTATCCCAAGAGACCCAGTACTTC
TRBJ2-3,.,many,TRBV28,CASSFTSMADTQYF,TGTGCCAGCAGCTTTACGTCAATGGCAGATACGCAGTATTTT
TRBJ2-1,.,few,TRBV9,CASSVGGSGRNEQFF,TGTGCCAGCAGCGTAGGAGGGTCGGGGAGGAATGAGCAGTTCTTC
TRBJ1-1,.,few,TRBV2,CASSESMDNPNTEAFF,TGTGCCAGCAGCGAAAGTATGGACAATCCGAACACTGAAGCTTTCTTT
TRBJ1-6,.,many,TRBV5-1,CASSSAFHPNSPLHF,TGCGCCAGCAGCTCGGCCTTTCACCCCAATTCACCCCTCCACTTT
TRBJ2-3,TRBD2,many,TRBV20-1,CSAEPGLGEADTQYF,TGCAGTGCGGAGCCGGGACTAGGTGAGGCAGATACGCAGTATTTT
TRBJ2-1,.,few,TRBV19,CASSIDAGVPYNEQFF,TGTGCCAGTAGTATTGATGCGGGCGTCCCCTACAATGAGCAGTTCTTC
TRBJ2-1,TRBD2,few,TRBV12-3/TRBV12-4,CASSLPGLAGTNEQFF,TGTGCCAGCAGTCTACCGGGACTAGCGGGAACTAATGAGCAGTTCTTC
TRBJ2-2,TRBD2,.,TRBV9,CASSLGLAGWGPRELFF,TGTGCCAGCAGCTTAGGACTAGCGGGATGGGGTCCACGGGAGCTGTTTTTT
TRBJ2-1,.,few,TRBV7-8,CASSLIQLGGTVFGNEQFF,TGTGCCAGCAGCTTAATTCAGCTTGGCGGGACTGTTTTTGGCAATGAGCAGTTCTTC
TRBJ2-1,.,.,TRBV11-3,CASSLDLVGTNEQFF,TGTGCCAGCAGCTTAGATCTGGTAGGGACCAATGAGCAGTTCTTC
TRBJ2-7,.,many,TRBV20-1,CSAPGTGLSYEQYF,TGCAGTGCCCCCGGGACGGGACTTTCCTACGAGCAGTACTTC
TRBJ2-1,TRBD1,many,TRBV29-1,CSVTGGVYNEQFF,TGCAGCGTGACAGGGGGCGTCTACAATGAGCAGTTCTTC
TRBJ2-1,.,many,TRBV5-1,CASSLGTGFSYNEQFF,TGCGCCAGCAGCTTGGGAACAGGGTTCTCCTACAATGAGCAGTTCTTC
TRBJ2-1,TRBD1,.,TRBV3-1,CASSPDSGTVTNEQFF,TGTGCCAGCAGCCCGGACTCCGGGACAGTAACCAATGAGCAGTTCTTC
TRBJ2-7,.,many,TRBV29-1,CSVEVRTATYEQYF,TGCAGCGTTGAAGTCCGGACAGCCACCTACGAGCAGTACTTC
TRBJ2-1,.,many,TRBV7-9,CASSLVAPSELEQFF,TGTGCCAGCAGCTTAGTAGCCCCTAGCGAGCTTGAGCAGTTCTTC
TRBJ2-1,.,.,TRBV2,CASSEGAGGHEQFF,TGTGCCAGCAGTGAGGGGGCAGGTGGGCATGAGCAGTTCTTC
TRBJ2-1,.,many,TRBV20-1,CSARDRPLDNEQFF,TGCAGTGCTAGAGATAGGCCATTGGACAATGAGCAGTTCTTC
TRBJ1-5,.,few,TRBV27,CASSLWGNNQPQHF,TGTGCCAGCAGTTTATGGGGGAACAATCAGCCCCAGCATTTT
TRBJ2-1,TRBD1,.,TRBV20-1,CSARSTQGVSYNEQFF,TGCAGTGCTAGGAGCACCCAGGGGGTGTCCTACAATGAGCAGTTCTTC
TRBJ2-3,.,.,TRBV9,CASSVAASGTDTQYF,TGTGCCAGCAGCGTAGCGGCTAGCGGCACAGATACGCAGTATTTT
TRBJ2-1,TRBD2,few,TRBV11-2,CASSFNPGLAINNEQFF,TGTGCCAGCAGCTTCAACCCGGGACTAGCTATAAACAATGAGCAGTTCTTC
TRBJ2-1,.,few,TRBV5-5,CASSLTLAQLDYNEQFF,TGTGCCAGCAGCCTCACCCTGGCACAGTTGGACTACAATGAGCAGTTCTTC
TRBJ2-5,TRBD1,once,TRBV3-1,CASTQRQGVEETQYF,TGTGCCAGCACCCAGCGACAGGGTGTCGAGGAGACCCAGTACTTC
TRBJ2-1,.,many,TRBV7-9,CASSPNPDYNEQFF,TGTGCCAGCAGCCCAAACCCCGATTACAATGAGCAGTTCTTC
TRBJ2-2,TRBD2,few,TRBV12-3/TRBV12-4,CASSLWASGKGPAGELFF,TGTGCCAGCAGTTTATGGGCTAGCGGGAAAGGGCCGGCCGGGGAGCTGTTTTTT
TRBJ1-3,TRBD1,.,TRBV28,CASSLLQGAAGNTIYF,TGTGCCAGCAGTTTACTACAGGGGGCTGCAGGAAACACCATATATTTT